This TCR beta chain was identified during a study of CD8 T cells in Susac syndrome (dated by TCRdb to between 2017 and 2020). Broadly, across the study: Repertoire sequencing was used to test whether CD8+ T cell activation and differentiation in Susac syndrome was antigen driven.

V and J are trimmed by 5 bases and 5 bases, and the gene matches miss 7 bases of the junction. Counted from cysteine to phenylalanine, this CDR3 has 15 amino acids. CDR3 DNA only is kept here, 45 bases in frame from base 1. Looking up the germline V gene (reference sequence) yields CDR1 LNHDA and CDR2 SQIVND. RNA was extracted with the RNeasy kit and 0.5 to 1 ug was reverse transcribed using random hexamers. The immunoSEQ multiplex PCR assay, covering 54 Vbeta and 13 Jbeta segments, was used to amplify TCR beta CDR3 regions. Bias from PCR amplification was corrected by using a synthetic template baseline for primer optimization and for computational correction. Per the original workflow: Reads were annotated to V, D and J genes per IMGT and analyzed with immunoSEQ Analyzer, keeping only productive sequences. To calculate clonality, Shannon entropy was normalized by log2 of the number of productive unique sequences and then subtracted from one. Public and private clones were assessed among the 100 most prevalent clones of each patient and control. Clones were defined as Susac-specific if absent from the healthy and MS cohorts, from approximately 1,100 published viral clones and from other ImmuneACCESS disease sequences. The public sequencing data were trimmed at Q25 with fastp and processed into clonotypes with MiXCR by TCRdb, which kept only in-frame beta chains. When rows share a CDR3 protein, they turn into one entry using the most common DNA and genes. TCRdb's processing, not the authors' own work, is the source of the V and J calls. The sample table records about 210,000 distinct CDR3 sequences; around 96% of these occur just once. The top ten clonotypes cover 0.085% to 0.095% of the sample.

Points on this clonotype: This clone's antigen is unknown. No base quality information exists; no much larger clone differs at one position.

Peripheral blood CD8+ and CD4+ T cells from healthy donors, Susac syndrome patients and multiple sclerosis patients were profiled using high-throughput TCR beta sequencing. The multiple sclerosis controls were treatment-naive patients whose relapsing-remitting disease, either stable or active, fulfilled the revised McDonald criteria. Bulk CD8+ and CD4+ T cells were purified by magnetic negative isolation, whereas CD8+ TEMRA cells were enriched by FACS. Blood was drawn into EDTA tubes, processed within 24 hours, and PBMCs were isolated by density gradient centrifugation. PBMCs intended for TCR sequencing were cryopreserved in liquid nitrogen and were subsequently thawed in a 37 degrees C water bath. Purity of sorted or isolated CD4+, CD8+ and CD8+ TEMRA cells was at least 90%. On the study overall, not on this receptor specifically: The number of individuals in the TCR sequencing and HLA analysis was recognized as being relatively small.

The sequence was collected from a human donor with multiple sclerosis. The chain was built from TRBV19 and TRBJ1-5; a stretch of 9 junction bases matches TRBD1. Sequencing was performed on CD4+ T cells from PBMCs. Here is the DNA: TGTGCCAGTAGTGCCCGGGACAGGGTGGATCAGCCCCAGCATTTT. Its protein is CASSARDRVDQPQHF.